A single T cell receptor (beta chain) is shown here with its context. Its target is unknown. These data belong to a study of Graves' ophthalmopathy and Graves' hyperthyroidism. Germline assignment: CDR1 SGHAT and CDR2 FQNNGV. CDR3 length: 16 amino acids. Trimming removed 7 bases from V and 0 bases from J, with 19 bases in between. Orbital computed tomography, thyroid ultrasound, TRAb, serum thyroxine and clinical symptoms formed the basis of diagnosis. As the template, RNA transcripts were used to amplify TCR beta CDR3 regions. After a first-round RT-PCR with HTBI primers, a second-round multiplex PCR was run. From the multiplex PCR reads, TCRdb called clonotypes with MiXCR, one entry per CDR3 protein. The table includes about 740,000 distinct CDR3 sequences, 40% detected once. Study results and caveats: With approximately 88% sensitivity and around 81% specificity, a 13-signature model separated ophthalmopathy from stable hyperthyroidism.

The chain links TRBV11-2 to TRBJ2-7; TRBD1 is a possible D gene (5 bases). The sequence derives from an adult man with Graves' ophthalmopathy. The source material was peripheral blood. Here the CDR3 DNA reads TGTGCCAGCACCGTACGGCGCTCAGGGCCCTCCTACGAGCAGTACTTC. Amino acid sequence: CASTVRRSGPSYEQYF.